This TCR beta chain emerged from a study of T cell responses to AZD1222 COVID-19 vaccine. Study results and limitations: Clonal diversity was possibly underestimated, and the donors were mostly white British, with more females.

V gave up 1 base and J gave up 4 bases, with 17 bases separating them. The CDR3 consists of 16 residues. From germline, CDR1 is MGHDK and CDR2 SYGVNS. Only in-frame clones appear in the TCRdb table, and some are missing; sequencing was by immunoSEQ multiplex PCR. The data show some 200,000 clones, with 88% seen just once and roughly a quarter held by the top ten. This clone was recorded only once. Its antigen is currently unknown. The source material was peripheral blood, sampled 28 days after the second AZD1222 dose. The source of this sequence is an adult who received the AZD1222 COVID-19 vaccine. The chain combines TRBV25-1 with TRBJ2-7, with D perhaps TRBD1 or TRBD2 (5 bases each). The CDR3 spells CASSEFGRATGYEQYF. In DNA form, the CDR3 reads TGTGCCAGCAGTGAATTTGGCAGGGCAACGGGATACGAGCAGTACTTC.